This T cell receptor beta chain derives from a study of shared clonotypes between healthy human individuals. Findings and caveats of the study: It was the few donors that limited the genetic and exposure-history diversity represented.

The CDR3 loop spans 15 amino acids. CDR1 and CDR2 (germline): MNHNS, SASEGT. V trimming: 6 bases; J trimming: 5 bases; junction bases outside the gene matches: 13. Measured with immunoSEQ multiplex PCR; TCRdb has only the in-frame clones, and not every one. The sample lists about 2.4 million clones, 93% occurring once. With respect to this clone: The antigen is undetermined.

This clonotype was obtained from a man younger than 30 in good health. Some clones in this sample may be carry-over from other donors' samples. The specimen was naive CD4+ T cells from PBMCs. Subset in this sample: CD45RA+ positively selected. The V gene is TRBV6-1, the J gene TRBJ2-7; 7 bases align to TRBD2. CDR3 DNA: TGTGCCAGCAGAGAAATGACTAGCAGAATCGACGAGCAGTACTTC. Translation gives CASREMTSRIDEQYF.